The present T cell receptor beta chain was sequenced within a study of blood T cells in healthy people across ages (dated by TCRdb to 2013 to 2016). For the study in its entirety: In model experiments, template switching captured about one uniquely barcoded TCR beta cDNA molecule for every two T cells. The study measured age-related changes in TCR beta repertoire diversity using deep sequencing normalized with unique cDNA molecular identifiers. Two additional independent replicas of 1 million unique cDNA reads from the same blood draw were analyzed for two donors (one aged 18 to 29 and one aged 80 or older). Four age groups were formed from the donors: young (average roughly 16 years), middle-aged (roughly 38), aged (about 62) and long-lived (more than 75). The research as a whole found: Bulk unsorted PBMC profiling prevented conclusive comparison of naive and antigen-experienced compartments. A strong correlation was found between observed TCR beta diversity and the percentage of naive T cells measured by flow cytometry. Estimates of total diversity from one million sequenced T cells were regarded as lower bounds and underestimates. Observed TCR beta diversity per million T cells fell roughly linearly with age, and a significant reduction was already apparent by age around 40. Because donor CMV infection status was unknown, age-related changes in expanded clonotypes were potentially confounded. Compared with the aged group, the long-lived group had more naive CD4+ T cells, fewer expanded clones and increased TCR diversity, a pattern suggesting age selection.

The protocol used for the library was 5' RACE. The run used an Illumina HiSeq 2500. The second PCR ran for about 7 to 11 cycles and used a J-beta primer mix along with a sample-barcoded 5' primer. Each TCR beta cDNA molecule received a unique molecular identifier from a template-switch 5' adaptor carrying 12 random nucleotides. Each sample yielded at least 2.5 million CDR3-containing paired-end reads. The Mint cDNA synthesis kit, primed by a TRBC-specific oligonucleotide, was used to synthesize first-strand cDNA from all RNA. Following uracil-DNA glycosylase treatment, a first 18-cycle PCR with universal primers M1SS and BC2_uni_R was performed on all cDNA. For the original study's pipeline: For normalization, 1 million high-quality reads, each with a distinct molecular identifier, were randomly selected from each sample. Instead of being binned into consensus sequences, reads that shared molecular identifiers were thrown out. MiTCR, set to a Q25 quality threshold and the strictest error-elimination algorithm, was used for CDR3 identification, clonotype clustering and error correction. A nonparametric unseen species model using Euler transformation provided a lower-bound estimate of total TCR beta diversity. TCRdb's own reprocessing of the public reads used fastp at Q25 and MiXCR and kept productive beta chains. Merged by CDR3 protein, the rows form single entries marked with the most common genes and DNA. The V and J calls reflect TCRdb's pipeline rather than the authors' work. Present in this sample are about 720,000 distinct CDR3 sequences, around 25% of which were seen just once. The ten top clones hold 3% to 4.5% of the sample.

The donors were some 39 Caucasian individuals from Russia, aged 6 to 90 years, who were systemically healthy. Ten milliliters of peripheral blood were drawn from each donor into EDTA-treated Vacutainer tubes. PBMCs were isolated by Ficoll-Paque density-gradient centrifugation, with at least 6 million obtained per sample. Total RNA, at least 5 micrograms per sample, was extracted from PBMCs with Trizol reagent. For every donor, an aliquot of PBMCs went through flow cytometry to measure the percentages of naive CD45RAhigh/CD27high T cells. With regard to this clonotype: Its target antigen remains unknown. No much larger clonotype is one base removed from it; base qualities were not supplied.

This sample was shared with a second study, whose subject was T cells of mothers and their children. As noted in the second study: Nine systemically healthy Caucasian individuals, comprising three mothers and their six children, were included as donors. cDNA synthesis used all of the extracted RNA, with around 1.5 ug of RNA in each 15 ul reaction. Sample barcodes and 2-4 random nucleotides were added via the M1S primer in the second PCR. More than 9 million TCR beta CDR3 reads were obtained from each mother, and 2.5 million to 3.5 million reads were obtained from each child. TCR recombination output is similarly shaped by thymic selection in related and unrelated pairs, with a minor effect exerted by inherited differences. Normalized repertoire overlap was always found to be slightly, but never significantly, higher in related mother-child pairs than in unrelated mother-child pairs. Persistent microchimeric T cell clones were not detected, at a sensitivity of around 100 clones per million clonotypes. The study used deep NGS to compare TCR beta repertoires of mothers and children, seeking features distinguishing related mother-child pairs from unrelated individuals. The mean age was around 42 +/- 4 years for the mothers and approximately 11 +/- 4 years for the children. After adapter ligation with NEBNext reagents, the libraries were sequenced on Illumina HiSeq 2000 with 100+100 nt paired-end reads. To prevent cross-contamination, the mother and child libraries were prepared one month apart and sequenced in separate runs. Each donor had between roughly 500,000 and 2,100,000 distinct TCR beta clonotypes identified. Naive TCR beta clonotypes were estimated from low-frequency clonotypes matched to each donor's FACS-determined naive share, without sorting.

This sequence was found in a boy between 10 and 17 years old in good health. The sequenced material came from blood.

Here the CDR3 is given as CASSSLGQTYEQYF. The sequenced DNA: TGTGCCAGCAGTTCGCTCGGACAGACCTACGAGCAGTACTTC. Recombination connected TRBV28 to TRBJ2-7, with a weak D call of TRBD1 (6 bases match). The CDR3 sequence holds 14 residues, the cysteine and phenylalanine included. Only the CDR3 DNA stays, 42 bases, in frame from base 1. From a lookup of the germline V gene, CDR1 and CDR2 are MDHEN and SYDVKM. V is cut by 4 bases and J by 2 bases, and the space between the germline ends is 12 bases.